This T cell receptor (beta chain) was recovered during a study of CD8 T cells in ankylosing spondylitis. In TCRdb, the 5' RACE reads were re-called with MiXCR into one record per CDR3 protein. The sample holds 35,000 to 40,000 distinct CDR3 sequences, 16% seen once. This clonotype has only a few counts. The TCR comes from a male donor with ankylosing spondylitis or in good health (not recorded which). Sequencing was done on a sample of blood.

The DNA of the CDR3 is TGTGCCAGCAGCTCGCTAGCGGGATTCAATGAGCAGTTCTTC. This encodes CASSSLAGFNEQFF. This chain links TRBV11-2 with TRBJ2-1; 9 nucleotides match TRBD2. V lost 4 bases to trimming and J lost 6 bases; unmatched junction nucleotides: 4. The CDR3 runs to 14 residues. Germline CDR1 SGHAT, CDR2 FQNNGV.